The 7 T cell receptor beta chains below were found in one sample sequenced in a study of shared clonotypes between healthy human individuals. Terminally differentiated effector memory CD45RA+ cells were left out of the naive CD8 fraction, which was CD45RO-negative and positively selected for CCR7. The method was immunoSEQ multiplex PCR; TCRdb's version includes in-frame clones alone and lacks a portion of them. This sample yields more than 2 million clones, of which about 95% are seen a single time; about 1.1% belongs to the top ten. Sequencing was performed on naive CD8+ T cells sorted from blood. These receptors originate from a man younger than 35 in good health.

A remark on this clone: Other DNA sequences in this specimen translate into the identical CDR3. The chain combines TRBV2 with TRBJ2-7; 7 positions agree with TRBD1. V trimming: 1 base; J trimming: 3 bases; junction bases outside the gene matches: 0. The CDR3 has 13 amino acids. The germline V gene encodes CDR1 SNHLY and CDR2 FYNNEI. The CDR3 spells CASSEGTGYEQYF. DNA of the CDR3: TGTGCCAGCAGTGAAGGGACAGGCTACGAGCAGTACTTC.

The gene calls are TRBV11-2 and TRBJ1-4, with D unclear. The germline CDR1 and CDR2 sequences are SGHAT and FQNNGV. V shed 1 base and J shed 8 bases, with 14 bases lying between them. CDR3 length equals 15 residues. Here the CDR3 DNA reads TGTGCCAGCAGCTTAGGGTTCGGGTCGGGAGAAAAACTGTTTTTT. It encodes CASSLGFGSGEKLFF.

J is TRBJ2-3 and V is TRBV28; D is undetermined. The ends were cut back, 3 bases at V and 3 bases at J, with 7 bases in the middle. The CDR3 consists of 13 residues. Germline CDR1 reads MDHEN; CDR2 reads SYDVKM. The CDR3 coding sequence is TGTGCCAGCAGTTTTAAACCGACAGATACGCAGTATTTT. It is translated as CASSFKPTDTQYF.

The V and J genes are TRBV6-6 and TRBJ1-2; TRBD1 might be the D (5 bases). With 6 bases removed from V and 7 bases from J, the gap between germline ends came to 15 bases. CDR1 and CDR2 from the germline V gene are MNHNY and SVGAGI (reference sequence). The CDR3 extends over 13 amino acids. This CDR3 is CASRDGTDPGYTF. In nucleotides, the CDR3 is TGTGCCAGCAGGGATGGGACGGACCCTGGCTACACCTTC.

The J gene is TRBJ2-2, the V gene TRBV7-9; tentative D call: TRBD1 (6 bases). Trimming removed 1 base from V and 6 bases from J, with 15 bases in between. CDR1 is SEHNR and CDR2 is FQNEAQ in the germline V gene (reference sequence). There are 16 residues in the CDR3. The CDR3 is CASSLVGLGAAGELFF. The CDR3 bases are TGTGCCAGCAGCTTAGTAGGGCTGGGGGCCGCCGGGGAGCTGTTTTTT.

To note about this clone: Distinct nucleotide sequences in the sample also encode this CDR3. The chain links TRBV7-9 to TRBJ2-7; a possible D gene is TRBD1 (5 bases). The CDR3 covers 11 residues. Germline V gene lookup returns CDR1 SEHNR and CDR2 FQNEAQ (reference sequence). V lost 6 bases and J 6 bases, leaving 9 bases between the germline ends. The CDR3 DNA reads TGTGCCAGCAGTTGGGGCGGCGAGCAGTACTTC. This gives the protein CASSWGGEQYF.

The rearrangement uses TRBV2 and TRBJ2-7; D gene ambiguous. CDR1 is SNHLY and CDR2 is FYNNEI in the germline V gene. This CDR3 is built from 11 residues. V was cut by 7 bases and J by 4 bases, with 8 bases left in between. CDR3: CASMTLYEQYF. The CDR3 DNA sequence: TGTGCCAGCATGACTTTATACGAGCAGTACTTC.